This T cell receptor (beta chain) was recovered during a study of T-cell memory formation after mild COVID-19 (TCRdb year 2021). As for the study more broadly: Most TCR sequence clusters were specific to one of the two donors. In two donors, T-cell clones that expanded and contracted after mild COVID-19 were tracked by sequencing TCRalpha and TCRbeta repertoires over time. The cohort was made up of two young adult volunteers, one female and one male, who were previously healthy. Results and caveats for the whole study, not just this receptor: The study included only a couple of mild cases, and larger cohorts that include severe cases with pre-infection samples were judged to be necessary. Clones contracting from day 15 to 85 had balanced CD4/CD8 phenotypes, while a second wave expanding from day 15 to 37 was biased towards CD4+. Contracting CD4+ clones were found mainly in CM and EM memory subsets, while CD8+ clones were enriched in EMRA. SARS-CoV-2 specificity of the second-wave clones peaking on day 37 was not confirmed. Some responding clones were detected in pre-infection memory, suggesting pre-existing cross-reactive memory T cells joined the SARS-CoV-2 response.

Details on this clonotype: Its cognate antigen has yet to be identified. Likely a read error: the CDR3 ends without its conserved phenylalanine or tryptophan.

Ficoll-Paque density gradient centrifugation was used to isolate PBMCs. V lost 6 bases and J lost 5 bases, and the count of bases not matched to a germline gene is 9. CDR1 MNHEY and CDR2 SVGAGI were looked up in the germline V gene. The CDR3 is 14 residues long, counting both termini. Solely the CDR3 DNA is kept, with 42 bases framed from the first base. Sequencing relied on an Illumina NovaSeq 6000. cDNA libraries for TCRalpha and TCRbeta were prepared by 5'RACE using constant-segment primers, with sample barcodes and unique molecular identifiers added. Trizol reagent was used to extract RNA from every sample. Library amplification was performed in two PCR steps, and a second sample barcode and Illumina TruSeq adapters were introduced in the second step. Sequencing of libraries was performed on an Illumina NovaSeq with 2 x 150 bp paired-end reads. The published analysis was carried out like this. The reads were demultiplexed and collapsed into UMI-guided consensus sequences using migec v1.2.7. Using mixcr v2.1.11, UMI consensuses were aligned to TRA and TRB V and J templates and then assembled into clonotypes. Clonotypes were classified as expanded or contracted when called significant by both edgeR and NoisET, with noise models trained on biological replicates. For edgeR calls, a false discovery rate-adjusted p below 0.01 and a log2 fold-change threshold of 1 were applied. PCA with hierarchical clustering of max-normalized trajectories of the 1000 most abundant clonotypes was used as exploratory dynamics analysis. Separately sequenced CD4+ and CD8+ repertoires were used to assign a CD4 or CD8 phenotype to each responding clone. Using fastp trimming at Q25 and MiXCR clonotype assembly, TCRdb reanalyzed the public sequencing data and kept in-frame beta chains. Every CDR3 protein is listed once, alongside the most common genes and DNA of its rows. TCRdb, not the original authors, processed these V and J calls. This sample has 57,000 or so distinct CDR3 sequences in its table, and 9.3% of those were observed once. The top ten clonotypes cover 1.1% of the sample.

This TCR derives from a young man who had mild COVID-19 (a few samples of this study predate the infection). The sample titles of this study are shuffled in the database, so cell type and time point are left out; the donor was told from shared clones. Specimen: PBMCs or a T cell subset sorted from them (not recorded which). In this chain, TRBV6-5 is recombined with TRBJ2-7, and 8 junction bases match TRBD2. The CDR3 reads CASRPRGGLHEQYL. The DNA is TGTGCCAGCAGGCCCCGGGGGGGACTGCACGAGCAGTACTTA.